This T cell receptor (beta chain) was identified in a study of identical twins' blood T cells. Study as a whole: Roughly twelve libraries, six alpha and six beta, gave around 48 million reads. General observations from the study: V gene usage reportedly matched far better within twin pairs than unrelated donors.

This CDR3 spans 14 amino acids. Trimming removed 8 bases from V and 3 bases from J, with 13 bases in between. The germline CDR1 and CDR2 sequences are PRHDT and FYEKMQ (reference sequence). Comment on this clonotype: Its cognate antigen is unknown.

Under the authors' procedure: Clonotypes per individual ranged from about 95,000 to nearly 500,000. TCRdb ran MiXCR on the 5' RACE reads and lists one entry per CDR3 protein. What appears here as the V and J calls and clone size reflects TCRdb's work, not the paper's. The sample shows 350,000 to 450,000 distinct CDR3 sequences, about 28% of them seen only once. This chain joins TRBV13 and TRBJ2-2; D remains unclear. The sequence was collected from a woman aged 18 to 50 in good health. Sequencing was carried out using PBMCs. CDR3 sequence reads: CASRSAQDTGELFF. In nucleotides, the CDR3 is TGTGCCAGCCGTTCTGCCCAAGACACCGGGGAGCTGTTTTTT.